This T cell receptor (beta chain) was profiled in a study of shared clonotypes between healthy human individuals. Study overall: The plates for each donor numbered three CD4 naive, three CD4 memory, two CD8 naive and one CD8 memory. Study-wide results and caveats: Memory subsets generally showed lower estimated richness than naive subsets. Only blood samples were collected, and tissue repertoires likely differ.

The CDR3 has 15 amino acids. Trimming took off 4 bases at V and 9 bases at J, with 22 bases between the two ends. Germline V gives CDR1 LNHDA, CDR2 SQIVND (reference sequence). This clone was seen once. Its antigen remains unknown. TCRdb keeps only in-frame clones here, not all; method: immunoSEQ multiplex PCR. The table shows around 1.5 million clones, with about 98% occurring only once. Every donor was a Caucasian adult from Nashville, Tennessee. The sequenced sample was naive CD4+ T cells sorted from blood. Noted subset: CD45RA+ positively selected. The sequence came from a man aged 30 to 39 in good health. J is TRBJ2-7 and V is TRBV19; D remains unclear. This CDR3 is CASSTQVVGRPVQYF. CDR3 coding DNA: TGTGCCAGTAGTACCCAGGTGGTGGGCAGACCTGTGCAGTACTTC.